This T cell receptor (beta chain) was sequenced during a study of a mutant IDH1 vaccine in newly diagnosed glioma. The time point denotes: week 47, end of study. Each dose of the vaccine consisted of 300 ug of mutant IDH1 20-mer peptide, with topical imiquimod. Donors had new WHO grade 3 or 4 IDH1-mutant, ATRX-lost astrocytomas. For this clone: Its specificity is unknown.

This CDR3 comprises 12 residues. Germline values: CDR1 SQVTM, CDR2 ANQGSEA. Trimming stripped 1 base from V and 1 base from J, with 4 bases between. Generated by immunoSEQ multiplex PCR, the TCRdb table keeps only in-frame clones and is missing some. The sample contains around 100,000 clones, just under 90% of which appear only once. Sample: PBMCs, taken from a glioma patient whose treatment included an IDH1 peptide vaccine. This sequence was found in a woman in her fifties or sixties with glioma. This chain joins TRBV29-1 and TRBJ1-1; D not resolved. CDR3 nucleotide sequence: TGCAGCGTTGAAGGGGCGAACACTGAAGCTTTCTTT. This encodes CSVEGANTEAFF.